This TCR beta chain appears in the sequencing data of a study of control samples from healthy donors and cancer patients. The table came from immunoSEQ multiplex PCR; TCRdb's copy has only in-frame clones and leaves some out. There are 200,000 to 250,000 clones in the sample; 90% to 95% occur only once, and approximately 1.5% lies in the top ten. The germline CDR1 and CDR2 sequences are SNHLY and FYNNEI. The V and J ends lost 10 bases and 7 bases, in that order; junction bases with no gene match: 10. The CDR3 totals 14 residues. The chain recombines TRBV2 with TRBJ1-6; 7 bases are a match to TRBD1. The sequencing input was blood. This receptor was taken from a man aged 45-65 years in good health. CDR3 sequence: CATRPGTDNSPLHF. For the CDR3, the DNA is TGTGCCACCCGACCCGGGACAGACAATTCACCCCTCCACTTT.